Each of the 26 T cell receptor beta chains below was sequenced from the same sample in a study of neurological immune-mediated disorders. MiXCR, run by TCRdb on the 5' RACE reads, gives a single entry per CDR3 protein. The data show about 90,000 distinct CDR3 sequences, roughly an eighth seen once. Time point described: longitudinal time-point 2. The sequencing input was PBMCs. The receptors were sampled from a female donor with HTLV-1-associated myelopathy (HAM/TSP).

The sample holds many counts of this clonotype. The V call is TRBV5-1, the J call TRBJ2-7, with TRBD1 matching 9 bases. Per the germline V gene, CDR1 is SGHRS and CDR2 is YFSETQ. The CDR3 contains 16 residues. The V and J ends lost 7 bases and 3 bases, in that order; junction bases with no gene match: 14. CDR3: CASRPTTGGLGYEQYF. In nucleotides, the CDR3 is TGCGCCAGCCGGCCGACGACAGGGGGATTGGGCTACGAGCAGTACTTC. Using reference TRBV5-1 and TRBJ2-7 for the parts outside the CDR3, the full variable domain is KAGVTQTPRYLIKTRGQQVTLSCSPISGHRSVSWYQQTPGQGLQFLFEYFSETQRNKGNFPGRFSGRQFSNSRSEMNVSTLELGDSALYLCASRPTTGGLGYEQYFGPGTRLTVT.

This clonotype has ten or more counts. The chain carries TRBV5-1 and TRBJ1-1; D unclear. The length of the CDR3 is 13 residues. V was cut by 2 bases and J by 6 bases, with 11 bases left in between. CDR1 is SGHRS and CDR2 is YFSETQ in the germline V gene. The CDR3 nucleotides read TGCGCCAGCAGCTTCGGCGGGTTCTCTGAAGCTTTCTTT. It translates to CASSFGGFSEAFF.

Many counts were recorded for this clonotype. The CDR3 spells CASSLRDAGELFF. Here the CDR3 DNA reads TGTGCCAGCAGTCTCCGGGACGCCGGGGAGCTGTTTTTT. This chain joins TRBV9 and TRBJ2-2, with D perhaps given as TRBD1 or TRBD2 (5 bases each). Between the trimmed V and J ends, which lost 5 bases and 6 bases, there was a span of 11 bases. The CDR3 consists of 13 residues. Germline loops: CDR1 SGDLS, CDR2 YYNGEE.

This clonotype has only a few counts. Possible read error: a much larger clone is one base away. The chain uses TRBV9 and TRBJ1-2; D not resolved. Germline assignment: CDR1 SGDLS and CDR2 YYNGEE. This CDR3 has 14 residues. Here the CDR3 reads CASIVVGTSRLYTF. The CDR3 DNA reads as TGTGCCAGCATCGTAGTAGGAACATCCCGTCTTTACACCTTC.

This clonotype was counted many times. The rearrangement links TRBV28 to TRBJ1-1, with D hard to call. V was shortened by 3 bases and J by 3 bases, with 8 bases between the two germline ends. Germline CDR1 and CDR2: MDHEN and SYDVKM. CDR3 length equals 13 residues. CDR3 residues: CASSLVRDTEAFF. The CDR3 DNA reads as TGTGCCAGCAGTTTGGTGAGAGACACTGAAGCTTTCTTT.

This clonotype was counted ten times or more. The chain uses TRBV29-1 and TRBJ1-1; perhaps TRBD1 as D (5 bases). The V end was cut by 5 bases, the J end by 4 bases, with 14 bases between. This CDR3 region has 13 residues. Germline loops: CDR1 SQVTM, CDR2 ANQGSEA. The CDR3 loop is CSVSRASGTEAFF. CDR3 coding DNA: TGCAGCGTTTCCAGGGCCAGTGGCACTGAAGCTTTCTTT.

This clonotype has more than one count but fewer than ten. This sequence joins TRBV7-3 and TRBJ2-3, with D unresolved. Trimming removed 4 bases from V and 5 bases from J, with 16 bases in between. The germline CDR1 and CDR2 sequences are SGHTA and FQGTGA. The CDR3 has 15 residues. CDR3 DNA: TGTGCCAGCAGCTCAGAGGCTAGAAATAGAGATACGCAGTATTTT. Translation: CASSSEARNRDTQYF.

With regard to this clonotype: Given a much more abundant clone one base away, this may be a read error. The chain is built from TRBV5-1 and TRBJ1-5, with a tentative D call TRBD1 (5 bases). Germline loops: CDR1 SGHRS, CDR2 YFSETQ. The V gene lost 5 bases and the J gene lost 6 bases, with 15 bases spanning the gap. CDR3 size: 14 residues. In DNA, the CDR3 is TGCGCCAGCAGTCGGGGGGTGGCTGGTCAGCCCCAGCATTTT. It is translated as CASSRGVAGQPQHF.

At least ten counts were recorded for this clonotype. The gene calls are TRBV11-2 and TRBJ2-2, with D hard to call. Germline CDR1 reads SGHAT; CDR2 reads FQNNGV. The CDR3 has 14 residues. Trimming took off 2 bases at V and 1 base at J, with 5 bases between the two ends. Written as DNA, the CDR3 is TGTGCCAGCAGCTTATGGCAGAACACCGGGGAGCTGTTTTTT. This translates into CASSLWQNTGELFF.

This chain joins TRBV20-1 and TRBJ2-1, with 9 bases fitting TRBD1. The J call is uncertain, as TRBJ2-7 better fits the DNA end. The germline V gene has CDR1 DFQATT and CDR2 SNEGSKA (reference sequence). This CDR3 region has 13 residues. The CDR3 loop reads CSAPGQGPGEQYF. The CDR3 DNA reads TGCAGTGCTCCGGGACAGGGCCCCGGGGAGCAGTACTTC.

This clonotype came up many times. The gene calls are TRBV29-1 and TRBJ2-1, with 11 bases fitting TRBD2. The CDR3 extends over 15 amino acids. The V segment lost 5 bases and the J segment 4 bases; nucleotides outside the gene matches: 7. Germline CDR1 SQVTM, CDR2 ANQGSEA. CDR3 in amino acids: CSVMPGTSGYNEQFF. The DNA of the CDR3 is TGCAGCGTTATGCCCGGGACTAGCGGATACAATGAGCAGTTCTTC.

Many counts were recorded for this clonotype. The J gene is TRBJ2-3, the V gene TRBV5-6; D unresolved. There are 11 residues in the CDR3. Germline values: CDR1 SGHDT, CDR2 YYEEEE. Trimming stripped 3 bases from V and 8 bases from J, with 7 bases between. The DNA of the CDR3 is TGTGCCAGCAGCTCCCGAGGTACGCAGTATTTT. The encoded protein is CASSSRGTQYF. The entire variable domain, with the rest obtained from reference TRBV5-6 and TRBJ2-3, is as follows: DAGVTQSPTHLIKTRGQQVTLRCSPKSGHDTVSWYQQALGQGPQFIFQYYEEEERQRGNFPDRFSGHQFPNYSSELNVNALLLGDSALYLCASSSRGTQYFGPGTRLTVL.

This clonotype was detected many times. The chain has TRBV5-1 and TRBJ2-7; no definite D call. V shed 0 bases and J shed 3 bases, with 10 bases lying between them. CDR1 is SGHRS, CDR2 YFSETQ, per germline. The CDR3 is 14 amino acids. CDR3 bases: TGCGCCAGCAGCTTGGGGGCTGGCAGCTACGAGCAGTACTTC. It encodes CASSLGAGSYEQYF.

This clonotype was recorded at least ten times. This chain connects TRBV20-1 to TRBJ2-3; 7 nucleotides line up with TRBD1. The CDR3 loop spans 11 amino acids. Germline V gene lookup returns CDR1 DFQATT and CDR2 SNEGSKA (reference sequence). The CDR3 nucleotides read TGCACCATCCAGGGGGCAGATACGCAGTATTTT. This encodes CTIQGADTQYF.

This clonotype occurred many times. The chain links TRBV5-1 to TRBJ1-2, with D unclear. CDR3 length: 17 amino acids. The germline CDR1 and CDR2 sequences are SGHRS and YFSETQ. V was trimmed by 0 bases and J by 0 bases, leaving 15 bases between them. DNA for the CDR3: TGCGCCAGCAGCTTGGAAGTGGGGAGTGGGGCTAACTATGGCTACACCTTC. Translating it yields CASSLEVGSGANYGYTF. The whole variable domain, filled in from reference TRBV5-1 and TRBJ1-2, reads KAGVTQTPRYLIKTRGQQVTLSCSPISGHRSVSWYQQTPGQGLQFLFEYFSETQRNKGNFPGRFSGRQFSNSRSEMNVSTLELGDSALYLCASSLEVGSGANYGYTFGSGTRLTVV.

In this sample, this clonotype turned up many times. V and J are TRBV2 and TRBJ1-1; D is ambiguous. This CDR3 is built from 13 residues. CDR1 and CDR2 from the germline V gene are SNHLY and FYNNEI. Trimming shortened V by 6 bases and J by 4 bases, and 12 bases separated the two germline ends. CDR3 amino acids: CASSPVLGTEAFF. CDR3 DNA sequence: TGTGCCAGCAGCCCCGTGCTCGGCACTGAAGCTTTCTTT.

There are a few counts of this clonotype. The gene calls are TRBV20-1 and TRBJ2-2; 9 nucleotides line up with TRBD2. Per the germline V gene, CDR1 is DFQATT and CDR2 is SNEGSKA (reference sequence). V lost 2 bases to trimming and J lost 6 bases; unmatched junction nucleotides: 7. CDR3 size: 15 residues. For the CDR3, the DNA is TGCAGTGCTAGACCCCCAGCGGGGGGCGCCGGGGAGCTGTTTTTT. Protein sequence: CSARPPAGGAGELFF.

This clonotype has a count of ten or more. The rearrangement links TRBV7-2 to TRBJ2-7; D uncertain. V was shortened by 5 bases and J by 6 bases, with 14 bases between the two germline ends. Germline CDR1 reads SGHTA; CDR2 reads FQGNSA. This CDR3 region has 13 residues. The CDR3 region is CASSRLPSSEQYF. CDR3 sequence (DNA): TGTGCCAGCAGCCGACTTCCCTCTTCCGAGCAGTACTTC.

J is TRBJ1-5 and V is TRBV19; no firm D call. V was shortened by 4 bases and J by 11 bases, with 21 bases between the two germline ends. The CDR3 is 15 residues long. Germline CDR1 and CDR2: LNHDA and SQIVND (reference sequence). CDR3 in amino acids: CASSRTRIGNPAQHF. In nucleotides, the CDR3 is TGTGCCAGTAGTAGGACCAGAATCGGCAATCCGGCCCAGCATTTT.

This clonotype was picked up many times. The CDR3 DNA follows: TGCGCCAGTATGGGACCGACGAACACTGAAGCTTTCTTT. Translation: CASMGPTNTEAFF. The rearrangement links TRBV5-1 to TRBJ1-1, with D perhaps TRBD1 (5 bases). The V gene lost 8 bases and the J gene lost 1 base, with 12 bases spanning the gap. This CDR3 has 13 residues. Germline V gene data show CDR1 as SGHRS and CDR2 as YFSETQ. The full variable domain, completed using reference TRBV5-1 and TRBJ1-1, is KAGVTQTPRYLIKTRGQQVTLSCSPISGHRSVSWYQQTPGQGLQFLFEYFSETQRNKGNFPGRFSGRQFSNSRSEMNVSTLELGDSALYLCASMGPTNTEAFFGQGTRLTVV.

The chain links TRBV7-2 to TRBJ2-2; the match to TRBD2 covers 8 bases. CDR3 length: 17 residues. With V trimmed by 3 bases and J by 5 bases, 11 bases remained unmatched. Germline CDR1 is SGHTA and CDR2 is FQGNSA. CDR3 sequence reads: CASSFRGGREKTGELFF. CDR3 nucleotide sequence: TGTGCCAGCAGCTTCCGGGGGGGCCGGGAGAAAACCGGGGAGCTGTTTTTT.

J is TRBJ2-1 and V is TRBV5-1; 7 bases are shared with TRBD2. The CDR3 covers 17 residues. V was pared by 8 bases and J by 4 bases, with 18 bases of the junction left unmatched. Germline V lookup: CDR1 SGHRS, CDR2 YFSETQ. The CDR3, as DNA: TGCGCCAGTAGCCTGCTCTTTGCGGGGGTCTTGTACAATGAGCAGTTCTTC. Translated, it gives CASSLLFAGVLYNEQFF.

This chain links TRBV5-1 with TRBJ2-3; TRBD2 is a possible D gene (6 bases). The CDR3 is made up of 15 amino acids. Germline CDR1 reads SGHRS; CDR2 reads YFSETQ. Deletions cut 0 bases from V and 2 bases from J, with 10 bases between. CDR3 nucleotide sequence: TGCGCCAGCAGCTTGGGGGACTTACCCACAGATACGCAGTATTTT. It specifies CASSLGDLPTDTQYF.

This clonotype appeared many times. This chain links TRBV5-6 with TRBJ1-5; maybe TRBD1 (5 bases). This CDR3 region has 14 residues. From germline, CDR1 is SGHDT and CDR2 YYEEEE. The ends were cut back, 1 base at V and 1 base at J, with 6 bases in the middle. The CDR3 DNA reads TGTGCCAGCAGCTTGTGGGACAGCAATCAGCCCCAGCATTTT. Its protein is CASSLWDSNQPQHF.

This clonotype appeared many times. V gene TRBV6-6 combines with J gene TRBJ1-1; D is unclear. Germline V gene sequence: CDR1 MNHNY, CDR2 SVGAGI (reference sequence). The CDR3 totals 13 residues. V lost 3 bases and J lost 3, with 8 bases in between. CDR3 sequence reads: CASSYTLYTEAFF. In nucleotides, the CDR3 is TGTGCCAGCAGTTATACTCTTTACACTGAAGCTTTCTTT.

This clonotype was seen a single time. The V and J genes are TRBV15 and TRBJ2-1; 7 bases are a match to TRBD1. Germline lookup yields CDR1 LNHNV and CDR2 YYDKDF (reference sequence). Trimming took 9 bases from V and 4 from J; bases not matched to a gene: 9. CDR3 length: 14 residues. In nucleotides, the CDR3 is TGTGCCACGAGTCAGGAGGACAGGTACAATGAGCAGTTCTTC. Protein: CATSQEDRYNEQFF.